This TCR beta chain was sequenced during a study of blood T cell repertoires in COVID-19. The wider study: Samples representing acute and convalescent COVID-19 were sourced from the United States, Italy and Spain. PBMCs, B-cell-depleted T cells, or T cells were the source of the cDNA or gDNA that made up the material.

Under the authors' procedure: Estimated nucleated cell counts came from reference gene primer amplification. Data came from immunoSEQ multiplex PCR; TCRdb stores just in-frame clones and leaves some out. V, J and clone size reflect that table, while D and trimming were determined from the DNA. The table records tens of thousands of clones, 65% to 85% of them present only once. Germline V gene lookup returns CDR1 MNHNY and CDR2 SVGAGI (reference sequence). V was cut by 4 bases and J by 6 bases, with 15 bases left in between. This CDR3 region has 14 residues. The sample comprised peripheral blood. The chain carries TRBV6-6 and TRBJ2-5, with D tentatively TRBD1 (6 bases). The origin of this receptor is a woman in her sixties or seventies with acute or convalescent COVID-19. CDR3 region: CASSFGSWGQTQYF. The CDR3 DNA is TGTGCCAGCAGTTTTGGAAGCTGGGGGCAGACCCAGTACTTC.